The rows below give T cell receptor beta chains drawn from one sample of a study of response to subunit inactivated influenza vaccine. Each CDR3 protein gets one entry after TCRdb re-called the RT-PCR reads with MiXCR. The sample lists 170,000 or so distinct CDR3 sequences, 9.5% to 12% occurring once. The specimen was CD8+ T cells sorted from PBMCs, collected around 25 months after vaccination. These receptors were obtained from a man between 50 and 75 years old who received an inactivated influenza vaccine. Both conserved end residues are part of each CDR3. The D gene is left open where the match is weak. Not every row has a clone size; where given, it reads once, few, many or a size class.

j_gene: TRBJ2-1
len: 14
v_gene: TRBV5-1
d_gene: -
abundance: many
CDR3aa: CASTFGTPYNEQFF
CDR3nt: TGCGCCAGCACCTTCGGGACCCCCTACAATGAGCAGTTCTTC

j_gene: TRBJ1-1
len: 11
v_gene: TRBV7-9
d_gene: -
abundance: few
CDR3aa: CASVLGTEAFF
CDR3nt: TGTGCCAGCGTTCTGGGAACTGAAGCTTTCTTT

j_gene: TRBJ1-2
len: 11
v_gene: TRBV29-1
d_gene: -
abundance: few
CDR3aa: CSVVVAGGYTF
CDR3nt: TGCAGCGTTGTTGTGGCAGGTGGCTACACCTTC

j_gene: TRBJ2-7
len: 13
v_gene: TRBV29-1
d_gene: TRBD2
abundance: few
CDR3aa: CSAGGAYSYEQYF
CDR3nt: TGCAGCGCCGGGGGGGCATACTCCTACGAGCAGTACTTC

j_gene: TRBJ2-3
len: 21
v_gene: TRBV28
d_gene: TRBD2
abundance: few
CDR3aa: CASSSLLGLAGFSVTTDTQYF
CDR3nt: TGTGCCAGCAGTTCCCTCCTCGGACTAGCGGGGTTTTCGGTAACAACAGATACGCAGTATTTT

j_gene: TRBJ2-7
len: 15
v_gene: TRBV4-1
d_gene: TRBD2
abundance: -
CDR3aa: CASSQGRGETYEQYF
CDR3nt: TGCGCCAGCAGCCAAGGACGGGGGGAAACCTACGAGCAGTACTTC

j_gene: TRBJ2-3
len: 16
v_gene: TRBV14
d_gene: -
abundance: -
CDR3aa: CARSQVFGQFTDTQYF
CDR3nt: TGTGCCAGAAGCCAGGTTTTTGGACAGTTCACAGATACGCAGTATTTT

j_gene: TRBJ2-1
len: 13
v_gene: TRBV9
d_gene: -
abundance: few
CDR3aa: CASESRGANEQFF
CDR3nt: TGTGCCAGCGAATCCCGAGGGGCCAATGAGCAGTTCTTC

j_gene: TRBJ1-5
len: 16
v_gene: TRBV12-3/TRBV12-4
d_gene: -
abundance: -
CDR3aa: CASSFWRPYSNQPQHF
CDR3nt: TGTGCCAGCAGTTTTTGGAGGCCATATAGCAATCAGCCCCAGCATTTT

j_gene: TRBJ1-1
len: 16
v_gene: TRBV10-3
d_gene: -
abundance: -
CDR3aa: CAIRDLVPPGTVEAFF
CDR3nt: TGTGCCATCAGGGACCTCGTTCCCCCCGGGACGGTTGAAGCTTTCTTT

j_gene: TRBJ1-1
len: 11
v_gene: TRBV29-1
d_gene: -
abundance: few
CDR3aa: CSVEDRAEAFF
CDR3nt: TGCAGCGTCGAAGATCGGGCTGAAGCTTTCTTT

j_gene: TRBJ1-4
len: 16
v_gene: TRBV12-3/TRBV12-4
d_gene: TRBD1
abundance: many
CDR3aa: CASSSPTDRAGEKLFF
CDR3nt: TGTGCCAGCAGTTCCCCGACAGACAGGGCCGGTGAAAAACTGTTTTTT

j_gene: TRBJ2-7
len: 14
v_gene: TRBV20-1
d_gene: -
abundance: few
CDR3aa: CSARDPELGYEQYF
CDR3nt: TGCAGTGCTAGAGACCCCGAATTGGGCTACGAGCAGTACTTC

j_gene: TRBJ2-3
len: 18
v_gene: TRBV7-3
d_gene: -
abundance: few
CDR3aa: CASSPRGKIALKGDTQYF
CDR3nt: TGTGCCAGCAGCCCAAGGGGTAAAATCGCCCTTAAGGGAGATACGCAGTATTTT

j_gene: TRBJ2-1
len: 14
v_gene: TRBV14
d_gene: TRBD2
abundance: many
CDR3aa: CASSQAGGPNEQFF
CDR3nt: TGTGCCAGCAGCCAAGCGGGGGGGCCTAATGAGCAGTTCTTC

j_gene: TRBJ2-3
len: 14
v_gene: TRBV6-2/TRBV6-3
d_gene: -
abundance: -
CDR3aa: CASSYWGSPDTQYF
CDR3nt: TGTGCCAGCAGTTATTGGGGGAGCCCAGATACGCAGTATTTT

j_gene: TRBJ2-1
len: 13
v_gene: TRBV4-2
d_gene: -
abundance: -
CDR3aa: CASSQDNPREQFF
CDR3nt: TGTGCCAGCAGCCAAGATAACCCCCGTGAGCAGTTCTTC

j_gene: TRBJ1-1
len: 13
v_gene: TRBV6-2/TRBV6-3
d_gene: -
abundance: -
CDR3aa: CPSSLVENTEAFF
CDR3nt: TGTCCCAGCAGTTTGGTAGAAAACACTGAAGCTTTCTTT

j_gene: TRBJ2-2
len: 15
v_gene: TRBV7-9
d_gene: TRBD1
abundance: -
CDR3aa: CASSVPGTGAGELFF
CDR3nt: TGTGCCAGCAGCGTCCCCGGGACAGGGGCCGGGGAGCTGTTTTTT

j_gene: TRBJ2-5
len: 16
v_gene: TRBV4-2
d_gene: -
abundance: -
CDR3aa: CASSQGPLRPQETQYF
CDR3nt: TGTGCCAGCAGCCAGGGACCCTTGAGGCCTCAAGAGACCCAGTACTTC

j_gene: TRBJ2-6
len: 15
v_gene: TRBV27
d_gene: -
abundance: -
CDR3aa: CASSLVSAGANVLTF
CDR3nt: TGTGCCAGCAGTTTAGTCTCAGCTGGGGCCAACGTCCTGACTTTC

j_gene: TRBJ2-2
len: 16
v_gene: TRBV27
d_gene: -
abundance: -
CDR3aa: CASSVIGGHYTGELFF
CDR3nt: TGTGCCAGCAGCGTAATCGGGGGGCATTACACCGGGGAGCTGTTTTTT

j_gene: TRBJ2-7
len: 15
v_gene: TRBV7-8
d_gene: -
abundance: few
CDR3aa: CASSPETGTAYEQYF
CDR3nt: TGTGCCAGCAGCCCGGAAACCGGGACTGCCTACGAGCAGTACTTC

j_gene: TRBJ2-1
len: 15
v_gene: TRBV6-1
d_gene: TRBD1
abundance: few
CDR3aa: CASRMYRGTYNEQFF
CDR3nt: TGTGCCAGCCGCATGTACAGGGGAACATACAATGAGCAGTTCTTC

j_gene: TRBJ2-3
len: 15
v_gene: TRBV7-9
d_gene: -
abundance: few
CDR3aa: CASSLSWDDTDTQYF
CDR3nt: TGTGCCAGCAGCTTGTCTTGGGACGACACAGATACGCAGTATTTT

j_gene: TRBJ1-1
len: 14
v_gene: TRBV7-9
d_gene: -
abundance: many
CDR3aa: CASSLVLAGTEAFF
CDR3nt: TGTGCCAGCAGCTTAGTGTTGGCGGGCACTGAAGCTTTCTTT

j_gene: TRBJ2-1
len: 13
v_gene: TRBV2
d_gene: -
abundance: few
CDR3aa: CASSEANYNEQFF
CDR3nt: TGTGCCAGCAGTGAAGCGAACTACAATGAGCAGTTCTTC

j_gene: TRBJ2-7
len: 16
v_gene: TRBV2
d_gene: TRBD2
abundance: few
CDR3aa: CASIRRLAGGGGEQYF
CDR3nt: TGTGCCAGCATCCGCCGTCTAGCGGGGGGCGGGGGAGAGCAGTACTTC

j_gene: TRBJ1-1
len: 14
v_gene: TRBV20-1
d_gene: -
abundance: few
CDR3aa: CSAKGGDLNTEAFF
CDR3nt: TGCAGTGCTAAGGGGGGGGACCTGAACACTGAAGCTTTCTTT

j_gene: TRBJ1-1
len: 15
v_gene: TRBV27
d_gene: -
abundance: few
CDR3aa: CASSPSTLSNTEAFF
CDR3nt: TGTGCCAGCAGTCCCTCGACCCTATCCAACACTGAAGCTTTCTTT

j_gene: TRBJ2-3
len: 17
v_gene: TRBV27
d_gene: TRBD2
abundance: -
CDR3aa: CASSPLGLAKDTDTQYF
CDR3nt: TGTGCCAGCAGTCCCTTGGGACTAGCGAAAGACACAGATACGCAGTATTTT

j_gene: TRBJ1-2
len: 13
v_gene: TRBV5-1
d_gene: -
abundance: -
CDR3aa: CASSLDAGRGYTF
CDR3nt: TGCGCCAGCAGCTTGGATGCAGGGCGAGGCTACACCTTC

j_gene: TRBJ2-7
len: 13
v_gene: TRBV7-6
d_gene: -
abundance: many
CDR3aa: CASSPSYAGEQYF
CDR3nt: TGTGCCAGCAGCCCGTCTTACGCGGGCGAGCAGTACTTC

j_gene: TRBJ1-2
len: 12
v_gene: TRBV29-1
d_gene: -
abundance: -
CDR3aa: CSVEKSVRGYTF
CDR3nt: TGCAGCGTTGAAAAGTCAGTCAGGGGCTACACCTTC

j_gene: TRBJ2-7
len: 13
v_gene: TRBV4-3
d_gene: TRBD1
abundance: -
CDR3aa: CASSHGTGVEQYF
CDR3nt: TGCGCCAGCAGCCATGGGACAGGGGTCGAGCAGTACTTC

j_gene: TRBJ2-1
len: 16
v_gene: TRBV14
d_gene: -
abundance: many
CDR3aa: CASSQFEGPPNNEQFF
CDR3nt: TGTGCCAGCAGCCAATTTGAGGGGCCCCCCAACAATGAGCAGTTCTTC

j_gene: TRBJ2-1
len: 16
v_gene: TRBV7-8
d_gene: TRBD2
abundance: -
CDR3aa: CASSLAGLAGYNEQFF
CDR3nt: TGTGCCAGCAGCTTAGCCGGACTAGCGGGTTACAATGAGCAGTTCTTC

j_gene: TRBJ1-4
len: 15
v_gene: TRBV5-1
d_gene: -
abundance: few
CDR3aa: CASSFREGFNEKLFF
CDR3nt: TGCGCCAGCAGCTTTCGAGAGGGGTTTAATGAAAAACTGTTTTTT

j_gene: TRBJ2-7
len: 12
v_gene: TRBV2
d_gene: -
abundance: few
CDR3aa: CASSGQSYEQYF
CDR3nt: TGTGCCAGCAGTGGACAGTCCTACGAGCAGTACTTC

j_gene: TRBJ2-7
len: 18
v_gene: TRBV20-1
d_gene: TRBD1
abundance: few
CDR3aa: CSARVGSTVGQVGPEQYF
CDR3nt: TGCAGTGCTAGAGTAGGCTCCACGGTAGGACAGGTAGGACCGGAGCAGTACTTC

j_gene: TRBJ2-3
len: 18
v_gene: TRBV4-2
d_gene: TRBD2
abundance: many
CDR3aa: CASSQVEAGAGPTDTQYF
CDR3nt: TGTGCCAGCAGCCAAGTAGAAGCGGGGGCCGGCCCCACAGATACGCAGTATTTT

j_gene: TRBJ2-5
len: 14
v_gene: TRBV10-3
d_gene: -
abundance: -
CDR3aa: CAISESGGQETQYF
CDR3nt: TGTGCCATCAGTGAGTCTGGCGGACAAGAGACCCAGTACTTC

j_gene: TRBJ1-2
len: 16
v_gene: TRBV20-1
d_gene: TRBD1
abundance: -
CDR3aa: CSARVFGQGPNYGYTF
CDR3nt: TGCAGTGCTAGAGTCTTTGGACAGGGCCCTAACTATGGCTACACCTTC

j_gene: TRBJ2-6
len: 18
v_gene: TRBV12-5
d_gene: -
abundance: -
CDR3aa: CASVPQGSLSSGANVLTF
CDR3nt: TGTGCTAGTGTTCCACAGGGTTCCCTCTCCTCTGGGGCCAACGTCCTGACTTTC

j_gene: TRBJ2-1
len: 16
v_gene: TRBV12-3/TRBV12-4
d_gene: TRBD1
abundance: many
CDR3aa: CASSFLSGAGGDEQFF
CDR3nt: TGTGCCAGCAGTTTTCTGTCTGGGGCAGGGGGCGATGAGCAGTTCTTC

j_gene: TRBJ2-7
len: 13
v_gene: TRBV7-3
d_gene: -
abundance: few
CDR3aa: CASSLGDRYEQYF
CDR3nt: TGTGCCAGCAGCTTAGGGGACCGCTACGAGCAGTACTTC

j_gene: TRBJ2-3
len: 12
v_gene: TRBV7-9
d_gene: -
abundance: few
CDR3aa: CASSDRASDQYF
CDR3nt: TGTGCCAGCAGCGACCGGGCCTCAGACCAGTATTTT

j_gene: TRBJ2-7
len: 12
v_gene: TRBV2
d_gene: -
abundance: -
CDR3aa: CASSDRYYEQYF
CDR3nt: TGTGCCAGCAGTGACCGCTACTACGAGCAGTACTTC

j_gene: TRBJ1-1
len: 16
v_gene: TRBV4-2
d_gene: TRBD1
abundance: many
CDR3aa: CASSQLQGAPGTEAFF
CDR3nt: TGTGCCAGCAGCCAGTTACAGGGGGCCCCCGGGACTGAAGCTTTCTTT

j_gene: TRBJ2-1
len: 16
v_gene: TRBV7-2
d_gene: TRBD2
abundance: -
CDR3aa: CASSYFLGGVGYEQFF
CDR3nt: TGTGCCAGCAGCTACTTCCTGGGGGGGGTGGGCTATGAGCAGTTCTTC

j_gene: TRBJ2-1
len: 13
v_gene: TRBV5-6
d_gene: TRBD2
abundance: few
CDR3aa: CASGPSGSDEQFF
CDR3nt: TGTGCCAGCGGTCCTAGCGGGAGTGATGAGCAGTTCTTC

j_gene: TRBJ2-5
len: 11
v_gene: TRBV28
d_gene: -
abundance: many
CDR3aa: CASSLIETQYF
CDR3nt: TGTGCCAGCAGTTTGATAGAGACCCAGTACTTC

j_gene: TRBJ1-2
len: 13
v_gene: TRBV27
d_gene: -
abundance: -
CDR3aa: CASSFGENYGYTF
CDR3nt: TGTGCCAGCAGTTTTGGGGAGAACTATGGCTACACCTTC

j_gene: TRBJ2-7
len: 15
v_gene: TRBV10-2
d_gene: -
abundance: -
CDR3aa: CASSESAGRSYEQYF
CDR3nt: TGCGCCAGCAGTGAGTCGGCGGGACGGTCCTACGAGCAGTACTTC

j_gene: TRBJ2-6
len: 14
v_gene: TRBV30
d_gene: -
abundance: -
CDR3aa: CAWSPGSGANVLTF
CDR3nt: TGTGCCTGGAGTCCAGGCTCTGGGGCCAACGTCCTGACTTTC